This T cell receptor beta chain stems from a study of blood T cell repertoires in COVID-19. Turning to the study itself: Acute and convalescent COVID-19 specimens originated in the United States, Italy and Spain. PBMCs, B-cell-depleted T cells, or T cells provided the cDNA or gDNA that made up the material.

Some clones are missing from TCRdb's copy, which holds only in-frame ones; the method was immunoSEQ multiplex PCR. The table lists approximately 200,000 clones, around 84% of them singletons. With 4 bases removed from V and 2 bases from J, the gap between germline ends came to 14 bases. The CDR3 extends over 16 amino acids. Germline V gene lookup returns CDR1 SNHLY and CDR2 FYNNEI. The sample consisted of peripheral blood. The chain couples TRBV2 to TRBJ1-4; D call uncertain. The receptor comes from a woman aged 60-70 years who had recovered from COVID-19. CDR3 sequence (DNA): TGTGCCAGCAGTGGCCCCCCCGGTTCGACTAATGAAAAACTGTTTTTT. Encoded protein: CASSGPPGSTNEKLFF.